Listed below are T cell receptor beta chains from one sample, sequenced in a study of cytomegalovirus exposure and HLA in healthy donors. Generated by immunoSEQ multiplex PCR, the TCRdb table keeps only in-frame clones and is missing some. The table records around 150,000 clones, approximately 80% of them present only once. The sample comprised PBMCs. All receptors derive from a male donor in good health and CMV-seropositive. Both conserved end residues are part of each CDR3. The D gene is left open where the match is weak. Some rows mark clone size as missing; the rest say once, few, many or name a class of expanded clone.

j_call	clone_size	d_call	v_call	cdr3_aa	cdr3_nt
TRBJ1-1	-	TRBD1	TRBV5-4	CASSLGQGSEAFF	TGTGCCAGCAGCTTGGGACAGGGATCTGAAGCTTTCTTT
TRBJ2-7	-	TRBD1	TRBV5-1	CASSLGPGTGDSEQYF	TGCGCCAGCAGCTTGGGACCCGGGACAGGGGATTCCGAGCAGTACTTC
TRBJ1-5	-	-	TRBV11-2	CASSLGTGSHQPQHF	TGTGCCAGCAGCTTAGGAACAGGGTCTCATCAGCCCCAGCATTTT
TRBJ1-1	-	TRBD1	TRBV6-5	CASSKWTGEGTEAFF	TGTGCCAGCAGCAAATGGACAGGGGAAGGGACTGAAGCCTTCTTT
TRBJ1-2	-	-	TRBV2	CASSESGGVRGYTF	TGTGCCAGCAGTGAATCGGGAGGGGTTCGGGGCTACACCTTC
TRBJ2-7	once	TRBD1	TRBV19	CASRRTGSYEQYF	TGTGCCAGTAGACGGACAGGTTCCTACGAGCAGTACTTC
TRBJ2-3	-	TRBD1	TRBV10-3	CAIREPDRGDTQYF	TGTGCCATTCGTGAGCCGGACAGGGGAGATACGCAGTATTTT
TRBJ1-6	-	-	TRBV5-1	CASSLRGSGSPLHF	TGCGCCAGCAGCTTGAGGGGGTCCGGTTCACCCCTCCACTTT
TRBJ1-1	-	-	TRBV20-1	CSAPLLAEAFF	TGCAGTGCTCCATTACTGGCTGAAGCTTTCTTT
TRBJ1-5	-	-	TRBV18	CASSPTQQSNQPQHF	TGTGCCAGCTCACCGACTCAGCAGAGCAATCAGCCCCAGCATTTT
TRBJ2-7	-	-	TRBV2	CASNEGQSYEQYF	TGTGCCAGCAACGAGGGACAATCGTACGAGCAGTACTTC
TRBJ1-6	-	-	TRBV15	CATSRGKNRVENSPLHF	TGTGCCACCAGCAGAGGGAAGAACCGGGTTGAGAATTCACCCCTCCACTTT
TRBJ1-1	-	-	TRBV5-1	CASTYGTPNTEAFF	TGCGCCAGCACTTACGGGACACCGAACACTGAAGCTTTCTTT
TRBJ2-2	-	-	TRBV27	CASSPQAGELFF	TGTGCCAGCAGTCCTCAGGCAGGGGAGCTGTTTTTT
TRBJ2-3	-	TRBD1	TRBV11-3	CASSLRQGAPTDTQYF	TGTGCCAGCAGCCTTCGGCAGGGGGCGCCTACAGATACGCAGTATTTT
TRBJ1-2	-	TRBD1	TRBV30	CAWGRQGFGGYTF	TGTGCCTGGGGAAGACAGGGTTTCGGCGGCTACACCTTC
TRBJ2-7	-	-	TRBV10-3	CAISGHGSSYEQYF	TGTGCCATCAGTGGTCATGGCAGCTCCTACGAGCAGTACTTC
TRBJ2-7	-	-	TRBV14	CASSQELSSEQYF	TGTGCCAGCAGCCAAGAGCTCTCCAGCGAGCAGTACTTC
TRBJ1-2	-	TRBD1	TRBV9	CASRSDRVYGYTF	TGTGCCAGCAGGTCGGACAGGGTCTATGGCTACACCTTC
TRBJ2-1	-	TRBD2	TRBV5-6	CASSLTSGAEQFF	TGTGCCAGCAGCTTGACTAGCGGGGCCGAGCAGTTCTTC
TRBJ2-6	-	-	TRBV19	CASSRQGPTGGGANVLTF	TGTGCCAGTAGTCGACAGGGCCCTACCGGGGGTGGGGCCAACGTCCTGACTTTC
TRBJ2-5	-	-	TRBV10-1	CASSDRTVETQYF	TGCGCCAGCAGTGACCGTACTGTCGAGACCCAGTACTTC